This is a list of T cell receptor beta chains from one sample in a study of CD8 T cells in ankylosing spondylitis. TCRdb reanalysed the 5' RACE reads using MiXCR and keeps one entry per CDR3 protein. The sample records approximately 540,000 distinct CDR3 sequences, more than 9.5% being singletons. The sequenced sample consisted of blood, either unsorted or a sorted T cell fraction (not recorded which). These receptor sequences come from a male donor with ankylosing spondylitis. Each CDR3 is given with its conserved first and last residue. Fields, in order: D gene, V gene, clone size, J gene, CDR3 DNA, CDR3 protein. D genes are given only for firm matches. A clone size is listed for some rows: how often the clone was seen (once, few, many), or a class if it is expanded.

TRBD2	TRBV11-3	.	TRBJ2-3	TGTGCCAGCAGCTTTTTCGGGTCGGGAGGAGTGACAGATACGCAGTATTTT	CASSFFGSGGVTDTQYF
TRBD1	TRBV15	few	TRBJ1-5	TGTGCCACCAGCAGAGTGAGGGCCGGACAGGGAGATCAGCCCCAGCATTTT	CATSRVRAGQGDQPQHF
.	TRBV5-1	.	TRBJ1-6	TGCGCCAGCAGCTTGGAAGCAGGGAATTCACCCCTCCACTTT	CASSLEAGNSPLHF
.	TRBV7-6	.	TRBJ1-4	TGTGCCAGCAGCTTAGGGGGGGCCCTAAATGAAAAACTGTTTTTT	CASSLGGALNEKLFF
TRBD2	TRBV4-1	.	TRBJ2-1	TGCGCCAGCAGCCGTTTTAGCGGGAGGGCCGACGATGAGCAGTTCTTC	CASSRFSGRADDEQFF
.	TRBV7-8	few	TRBJ1-1	TGTGCCAGCAGACCATATGAAGAGGGCTACACTGAAGCTTTCTTT	CASRPYEEGYTEAFF
TRBD1	TRBV2	few	TRBJ1-2	TGTGCCAGCACACTTCCAGGGGGCGCGGGCTATGGCTACACCTTC	CASTLPGGAGYGYTF
.	TRBV10-3	few	TRBJ1-6	TGTGCCATCAGCCCCGGGAGGACAGAGAATTCACCCCTCCACTTT	CAISPGRTENSPLHF
.	TRBV3-1	few	TRBJ1-1	TGTGCCAGCAGCCAAGGCAGCCCGAACACTGAAGCTTTCTTT	CASSQGSPNTEAFF
TRBD2	TRBV19	.	TRBJ2-1	TGTGCCAGTAGTTACCAGCGGGAGGGCGTGGGGGAGCAGTTCTTC	CASSYQREGVGEQFF
TRBD2	TRBV20-1	few	TRBJ2-7	TGCAGTGCTACCCGGACTAGCGGGAGAAGTAAGCAGTACTTC	CSATRTSGRSKQYF
TRBD1	TRBV7-8	.	TRBJ1-3	TGTGCCAGCAGACCACAGGGGGCTTGGGGAAACACCATATATTTT	CASRPQGAWGNTIYF
.	TRBV5-6	.	TRBJ1-5	TGTGCCAGCAGCTCACCCAAGGGGGGGCCCCAGCATTTT	CASSSPKGGPQHF
.	TRBV5-1	many	TRBJ2-5	TGCGCCAGCAGCTTCGGGGGTGAAGAGACCCAGTACTTC	CASSFGGEETQYF
.	TRBV12-3/TRBV12-4	few	TRBJ2-2	TGTGCCAGCACATCCGGAACCGGGGAGCTGTTTTTT	CASTSGTGELFF
.	TRBV7-9	.	TRBJ2-7	TGTGCCAGCAGCTCCTGGACCGGGACGCAGTCCTACGAGCAGTACTTC	CASSSWTGTQSYEQYF
.	TRBV9	few	TRBJ1-3	TGTGCCAGCAGCTCAGAGGGTGGAAACACCATATATTTT	CASSSEGGNTIYF
.	TRBV6-1	few	TRBJ2-1	TGTGCCAGCAGGATCCGGGACCACTCCTACAATGAGCAGTTCTTC	CASRIRDHSYNEQFF
.	TRBV10-3	many	TRBJ2-5	TGTGCCATCTCCACCCAAGAGACCCAGTACTTC	CAISTQETQYF
.	TRBV6-5	few	TRBJ2-3	TGTGCCAGCAGTTACTCTATTAGCGTATTAGCCCCAGATACGCAGTATTTT	CASSYSISVLAPDTQYF
.	TRBV3-1	.	TRBJ2-5	TGTGCCAGCAGCCAAGATAAAGAGACCCAGTACTTC	CASSQDKETQYF
TRBD1	TRBV20-1	.	TRBJ2-7	TGCAGTGCTGTACCGGGACAGGGGACCTACGAGCAGTACTTC	CSAVPGQGTYEQYF
.	TRBV12-3/TRBV12-4	.	TRBJ2-5	TGTGCCAGCAGTTTTCGGCCACCTCACCCCCAAGAGACCCAGTACTTC	CASSFRPPHPQETQYF
TRBD1	TRBV20-1	few	TRBJ2-2	TGCAGTGCTAGAAAGGCGAAACAGGGGGCCGGGACCGGGGAGCTGTTTTTT	CSARKAKQGAGTGELFF
TRBD2	TRBV20-1	many	TRBJ2-1	TGCAGTGCTCCAGCGGGAGGGCCGGAAGGTGAGCAGTTCTTC	CSAPAGGPEGEQFF
TRBD2	TRBV7-9	many	TRBJ2-1	TGTGCCAGCAGCTACAGGACTAGCGGGAGAGATGAGCAGTTCTTC	CASSYRTSGRDEQFF
.	TRBV11-2	.	TRBJ1-3	TGTGCCAGCAGCTTAACGGGCGGGGCAGCCGGAAACACCATATATTTT	CASSLTGGAAGNTIYF
TRBD2	TRBV4-2	few	TRBJ2-2	TGTGCCAGCCAGGCGGGGGCCGGGGAGCTGTTTTTT	CASQAGAGELFF
.	TRBV27	few	TRBJ1-1	TGTGCCAGCAGTGGCGAAGTTGCGAACACTGAAGCTTTCTTT	CASSGEVANTEAFF
.	TRBV29-1	few	TRBJ1-2	TGCAGCGTTGAATTGGCAGCGGATGGCTACACCTTC	CSVELAADGYTF
.	TRBV5-1	.	TRBJ2-1	TGCGCCAGCACATCACAGGGTGTGGATGAGCAGTTCTTC	CASTSQGVDEQFF
.	TRBV6-1	few	TRBJ1-5	TGTGCCAGCAGTCCCAACCTCGGAAATCAGCCCCAGCATTTT	CASSPNLGNQPQHF
.	TRBV7-2	many	TRBJ2-1	TGTGCCAGCAGCTTCGTAGACAATGAGCAGTTCTTC	CASSFVDNEQFF
TRBD1	TRBV5-1	many	TRBJ2-2	TGCGCCAGCAGCTACTCGGACAGGGCGAACACCGGGGAGCTGTTTTTT	CASSYSDRANTGELFF
TRBD2	TRBV5-1	.	TRBJ2-3	TGCGCCAGCAGCTTCAGCGGCGGGGGAGCAGATACGCAGTATTTT	CASSFSGGGADTQYF
.	TRBV3-1	.	TRBJ2-6	TGTGCCAGCAGCCAAGATGGGACTGGGGCCAACGTCCTGACTTTC	CASSQDGTGANVLTF
.	TRBV6-1	few	TRBJ1-6	TGTGCCAGCAGTCCGGACACCCTCTTGGGATATAATTCACCCCTCCACTTT	CASSPDTLLGYNSPLHF
.	TRBV5-1	few	TRBJ1-3	TGCGCCAGCAGCTGGGATTCCACCTCTGGAAACACCATATATTTT	CASSWDSTSGNTIYF
TRBD1	TRBV5-1	many	TRBJ2-7	TGCGCCAGCCGCCCCGGGACAGGGTCCTACGAGCAGTACTTC	CASRPGTGSYEQYF
.	TRBV3-1	few	TRBJ2-7	TGTGCCAGCAGCCAAGACAGGAGCGAGCAGTACTTC	CASSQDRSEQYF
.	TRBV5-1	few	TRBJ1-1	TGCGCCAGCAGCCCTGACACAGGGAGGACTGAAGCTTTCTTT	CASSPDTGRTEAFF
.	TRBV11-2	few	TRBJ1-1	TGTGCCAGCAGCTTAGGGGGAGGGGCACGGACTGAAGCTTTCTTT	CASSLGGGARTEAFF
.	TRBV20-1	.	TRBJ1-5	TGCAGTGCTAGTGCTACATTCGGTGATCCCCAGCATTTT	CSASATFGDPQHF
TRBD2	TRBV12-3/TRBV12-4	few	TRBJ2-1	TGTGCCAGCAGTATCGGACTAGCGGGACTTGATGAGCAGTTCTTC	CASSIGLAGLDEQFF
.	TRBV4-2	many	TRBJ1-1	TGTGCCAGCAGCTCCGGGACACTGAACACTGAAGCTTTCTTT	CASSSGTLNTEAFF
TRBD1	TRBV24-1	few	TRBJ1-1	TGTGCCACCAGTGATTCGGACAGGGACACTGAAGCTTTCTTT	CATSDSDRDTEAFF
.	TRBV28	.	TRBJ2-1	TGTGCCAGCACCCATTCAGGCGGGGGCCGCAATGAGCAGTTCTTC	CASTHSGGGRNEQFF
.	TRBV20-1	few	TRBJ2-5	TGCAGTGGGAGATTGGCCTCTGCAGAGACCCAGTACTTC	CSGRLASAETQYF
TRBD1	TRBV27	few	TRBJ2-1	TGTGCCAGCAAAAATCCAGGGGGCGTATTCAATGAGCAGTTCTTC	CASKNPGGVFNEQFF
.	TRBV4-2	many	TRBJ1-5	TGTGCCAGCAGCCAAGGTTACCTCGGGCAGGGCAGCCCTTATCAGCCCCAGCATTTT	CASSQGYLGQGSPYQPQHF
.	TRBV10-3	.	TRBJ1-5	TGTGCCATCAGTGGAGTTGCACAGCCCCAGCATTTT	CAISGVAQPQHF
.	TRBV12-3/TRBV12-4	many	TRBJ1-1	TGTGCCAGCATCTGGGGGACGGACACTGAAGCTTTCTTT	CASIWGTDTEAFF